This entry concerns a single T cell receptor (beta chain). The data are from a study of blood T cell repertoires in COVID-19. Study information: Donors in the United States, Italy and Spain gave samples during acute or convalescent COVID-19. From T cells, B-cell-depleted T cells, or PBMCs came the material, which was cDNA or gDNA.

Per the authors' pipeline: Amplifying reference gene primers gave estimates of nucleated cell counts. The method was immunoSEQ multiplex PCR; TCRdb's version includes in-frame clones alone and lacks a portion of them. The V and J calls and clone size are taken from that table; D and trimming were inferred from the DNA. The table has nearly 90,000 clones, 80% to 90% seen once; the top ten hold 11%. This CDR3 spans 13 amino acids. V lost 4 bases and J 2 bases, leaving 9 bases between the germline ends. Sequencing used peripheral blood. V gene TRBV12-3 or TRBV12-4 combines with J gene TRBJ2-7; perhaps TRBD2 as D (6 bases). The receptor comes from an elderly man with acute or convalescent COVID-19. The CDR3 DNA sequence: TGTGCCAGCAGTTGGGAGGTCCCCTACGAGCAGTACTTC. Amino acids: CASSWEVPYEQYF.